Sequencing of this T cell receptor beta chain was carried out in a study of blood T cell repertoires in COVID-19. This CDR3 comprises 11 residues. CDR1 is MNHEY, CDR2 SMNVEV, per germline (reference sequence). With 3 bases removed from V and 6 bases from J, the gap between germline ends came to 3 bases. Original processing methods: It was from reference gene primer amplification that nucleated cell counts were estimated. The method was immunoSEQ multiplex PCR; TCRdb's version includes in-frame clones alone and lacks a portion of them. For V, J and clone size, that table is used; D and trimming come from the DNA. Among hundreds of thousands of clones listed, roughly 85% were seen once.

This rearrangement joins TRBV27 to TRBJ1-5; D is ambiguous. The sample comprised peripheral blood. This sequence was found in a woman in her 30s with active or convalescent COVID-19. In DNA, the CDR3 is TGTGCCAGCAGTTTCGGTCAGCCCCAGCATTTT. Amino acids: CASSFGQPQHF.